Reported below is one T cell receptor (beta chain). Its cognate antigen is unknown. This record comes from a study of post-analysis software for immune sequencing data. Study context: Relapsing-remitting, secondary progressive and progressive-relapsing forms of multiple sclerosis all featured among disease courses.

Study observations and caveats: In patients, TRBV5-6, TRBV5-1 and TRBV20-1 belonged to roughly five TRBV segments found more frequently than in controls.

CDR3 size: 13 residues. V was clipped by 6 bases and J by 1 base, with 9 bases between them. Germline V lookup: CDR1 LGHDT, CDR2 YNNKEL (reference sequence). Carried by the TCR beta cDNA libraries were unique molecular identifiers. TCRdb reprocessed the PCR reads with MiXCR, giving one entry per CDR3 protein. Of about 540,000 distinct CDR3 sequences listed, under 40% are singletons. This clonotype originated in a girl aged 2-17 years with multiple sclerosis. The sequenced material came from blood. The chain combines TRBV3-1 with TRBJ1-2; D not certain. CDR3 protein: CASREGLNYGYTF. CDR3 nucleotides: TGTGCCAGCAGGGAGGGCCTTAACTATGGCTACACCTTC.